This TCR beta chain was observed in a study of T cells expressing NK-cell markers. Study background: Source material for TCR beta repertoires consisted of sorted CD3+CD56+NKG2C+, CD3+CD56+NKG2C- and CD3+CD56-NKG2C+ T cells.

Study results and caveats: Four of the donors also had these clonotypes leading their CD3+CD56-NKG2C+ fraction.

The germline CDR1 and CDR2 sequences are KGHSH and LQKENI. The length of the CDR3 is 17 residues. TCRdb reprocessed the 5' RACE reads and reports one entry per CDR3 protein, with no DNA. With approximately 460,000 distinct CDR3 sequences in the sample, the ten largest clones hold approximately 7%. About this clonotype itself: Its antigen is undetermined.

The rearrangement joins TRBV18 to TRBJ1-1; without DNA, the TCRdb call of TRBD1 cannot be checked. The receptor was derived from a woman between 18 and 69 years old in good health. The source material was blood T cells: a sorted CD56 or NKG2C T cell subset, CD4+ or CD8+ T cells, or bulk PBMC T cells (not recorded which). CDR3 protein: CASSPLATAPMNTEAFF.